Shown below are 15 T cell receptor beta chains from a single sample sequenced in a study of regulatory T cells in long-lasting Graves disease. Noted time point: persistent/refractory GD, antithyroid drugs over 5 years with positive TRAb. The TCR library was made from RNA that had been extracted from PBMCs in TRIzol. According to the study, TCR beta libraries were built with iRepertoire HTBI primers and CDR3-region Arm-PCR. TCRdb processed the multiplex PCR reads anew with MiXCR; each CDR3 protein has one entry. This table has more than 300,000 distinct CDR3 sequences, about 20% appearing once. The sequences come from peripheral blood mononuclear cells (PBMCs), collected when the disease was refractory, from a patient treated with antithyroid drugs. The receptors come from a female donor with Graves disease.

This clonotype was observed at least ten times. The chain has TRBV28 and TRBJ1-2; 8 bases align to TRBD1. Germline-derived CDR1 and CDR2 are MDHEN and SYDVKM. The trim removed 6 bases at V and 8 bases at J, leaving 8 bases unmatched. The CDR3 runs 13 residues. CDR3: CASRLGQGRGYTF. The CDR3 DNA reads TGTGCCAGCAGACTAGGACAGGGACGGGGCTACACCTTC.

This clonotype showed up many times. The chain links TRBV30 to TRBJ2-7; D is ambiguous. In germline, CDR1 is GTSNPN, CDR2 SVGIG (reference sequence). This CDR3 is 13 amino acids long. Trimming removed 3 bases from V and 1 base from J, with 10 bases in between. For the CDR3, the DNA is TGTGCCTGGAGGGGGTTCTTGTCCTACGAGCAGTACTTC. It translates to CAWRGFLSYEQYF. Using reference TRBV30 and TRBJ2-7 for the parts outside the CDR3, the full variable domain is SQTIHQWPATLVQPVGSPLSLECTVEGTSNPNLYWYRQAAGRGLQLLFYSVGIGQISSEVPQNLSASRPQDRQFILSSKKLLLSDSGFYLCAWRGFLSYEQYFGPGTRLTVT.

This clonotype was detected ten times or more. The chain couples TRBV5-1 to TRBJ2-5; D unclear. Germline loops: CDR1 SGHRS, CDR2 YFSETQ. V was trimmed by 4 bases and J by 1 base, leaving 8 bases between them. The CDR3 has 13 residues. Here the CDR3 DNA reads TGCGCCAGCAGCCCGGACCCCCAAGAGACCCAGTACTTC. It specifies CASSPDPQETQYF.

V usage is TRBV5-6 and J usage is TRBJ1-4; 10 bases are a match to TRBD1. CDR1 is SGHDT and CDR2 is YYEEEE in the germline V gene. CDR3 length equals 16 residues. J was trimmed by 5 bases and V by 2 bases; bases with no gene match: 6. This CDR3 is CASSFGTGAGNEKLFF. DNA of the CDR3: TGTGCCAGCAGCTTTGGGACAGGGGCGGGAAATGAAAAACTGTTTTTT.

This clonotype was detected ten times or more. This rearrangement joins TRBV28 to TRBJ2-2; TRBD2 matches at 8 bases. Germline CDR1 is MDHEN and CDR2 is SYDVKM. The CDR3 is made up of 12 amino acids. With V trimmed by 9 bases and J by 4 bases, 1 base remained unmatched. In nucleotides, the CDR3 is TGTGCCAGTCGGGGGGGCACCGGGGAGCTGTTTTTT. The encoded protein is CASRGGTGELFF.

Comments on this clonotype: A much larger clone lies a single base off, so this may be a read error. The rearrangement uses TRBV6-1 and TRBJ1-5; no clear D. From germline, CDR1 is MNHNS and CDR2 SASEGT. The CDR3 runs 16 residues. Trimming left V 9 bases short and J 2 bases short, with 20 bases between. The DNA for the CDR3 is TGTGCCAGAACCCCATCGAGAGGGTATCGCAATCAGCCCCAGCATTTT. Translated: CARTPSRGYRNQPQHF.

In its sample, this clonotype was seen many times. The chain recombines TRBV2 with TRBJ2-7; D gene ambiguous. Germline CDR1 reads SNHLY; CDR2 reads FYNNEI. The CDR3 consists of 14 residues. The V end was cut by 6 bases, the J end by 0 bases, with 12 bases between. The CDR3 loop reads CASRISSRSYEQYF. CDR3 DNA sequence: TGTGCCAGCAGGATCAGCAGCCGCTCCTACGAGCAGTACTTC.

This clonotype was recorded many times. The V and J genes are TRBV6-5 and TRBJ2-7; 8 bases are shared with TRBD2. The V and J ends lost 4 bases and 2 bases, in that order; junction bases with no gene match: 10. CDR3 length equals 16 residues. Germline V lookup: CDR1 MNHEY, CDR2 SVGAGI. The CDR3: CASSFTERGPTYEQYF. The CDR3 coding sequence is TGTGCCAGCAGTTTTACCGAGCGGGGGCCTACCTACGAGCAGTACTTC.

This clonotype was recorded many times. The chain joins TRBV11-2 to TRBJ1-3; D may be TRBD1 (6 bases). V was clipped by 8 bases and J by 1 base, with 15 bases between them. The length of the CDR3 is 15 residues. CDR1 SGHAT and CDR2 FQNNGV come from the germline V gene. DNA for the CDR3: TGTGCCAGCGGGATCGCTGGGACATCTGGAAACACCATATATTTT. Its protein is CASGIAGTSGNTIYF.

V is TRBV4-1 and J is TRBJ1-5, with 7 positions matching TRBD1. This CDR3 is 14 amino acids long. Germline CDR1 reads MGHRA; CDR2 reads YSYEKL. V lost 1 base, J lost 5 bases, and 2 bases stayed unmatched. The CDR3 region is CASSQARGDQPQHF. The DNA of the CDR3 is TGCGCCAGCAGCCAAGCCAGGGGGGATCAGCCCCAGCATTTT.

This clonotype came up many times. The V gene is TRBV6-1, the J gene TRBJ1-5, with unresolved D. CDR1 is MNHNS and CDR2 is SASEGT in the germline V gene. CDR3 length: 14 amino acids. Trimming left V 6 bases short and J 3 bases short, with 12 bases between. This chain's CDR3 is CASRRTMDNQPQHF. The CDR3 DNA follows: TGTGCCAGCAGACGAACGATGGACAATCAGCCCCAGCATTTT.

This sequence joins TRBV10-3 and TRBJ2-3; possible D gene TRBD2, 6 bases. Germline CDR1 ENHRY, CDR2 SYGVKD. Trimming stripped 3 bases from V and 3 bases from J, with 13 bases between. The length of the CDR3 is 15 residues. CDR3 nucleotide sequence: TGTGCCATCAGTGATTACAGTAGCGGAACAGATACGCAGTATTTT. It yields the protein CAISDYSSGTDTQYF.

V and J are TRBV2 and TRBJ2-3; 9 bases agree with TRBD2. The CDR3 length is 13 residues. From germline, CDR1 is SNHLY and CDR2 FYNNEI. The ends lost 11 bases at V and 6 bases at J; junction bases unmatched: 9. Here the CDR3 DNA reads TGTGCCGGGACTAGCCAAACCAGGGATACGCAGTATTTT. It specifies CAGTSQTRDTQYF.

This clonotype was detected a few times. The CDR3 region is CSARRPDRGQETQYF. In DNA form, the CDR3 reads TGCAGTGCTAGACGCCCGGACAGGGGACAAGAGACCCAGTACTTC. The chain links TRBV20-1 to TRBJ2-5, with 9 bases aligning to TRBD1. The CDR3 runs to 15 residues. CDR1 and CDR2 (germline): DFQATT, SNEGSKA (reference sequence). V shed 2 bases and J 2 bases; nucleotides not matched to a gene: 6.

Only a few counts were recorded for this clonotype. A much larger clone is a single base away; this may be a read error. The rearrangement links TRBV28 to TRBJ1-4, with a weak D call TRBD1 (6 bases). Per the germline V gene, CDR1 is MDHEN and CDR2 is SYDVKM. The CDR3 is 16 amino acids. With 2 bases removed from V and 9 bases from J, the gap between germline ends came to 19 bases. Written as DNA, the CDR3 is TGTGCCAGCAGTTTAGGCTTCCGGGACACTGATAAAAAACTGTTTTTT. Translating gives CASSLGFRDTDKKLFF.